The 22 T cell receptor beta chains below were found in one sample sequenced in a study of T cells in Graves' hyperthyroidism and ophthalmopathy. The TCR beta CDR3 regions underwent amplification using RNA transcripts as the source. The HTBI set primed first-round TCR CDR3 RT-PCR. TCRdb passed the multiplex PCR reads through MiXCR, listing each CDR3 protein once. The repertoire holds about 500,000 distinct CDR3 sequences, with roughly 15% as singletons. Sequencing was carried out using blood. These receptors all stem from a young woman with Graves' ophthalmopathy.

The chain combines TRBV4-1 with TRBJ2-7, with 7 bases identical to TRBD2. The CDR3 consists of 15 residues. In germline, CDR1 is MGHRA, CDR2 YSYEKL. With V trimmed by 0 bases and J by 2 bases, 4 bases remained unmatched. The CDR3 reads CASSQEQRGPYEQYF. CDR3 sequence (DNA): TGCGCCAGCAGCCAAGAGCAGCGGGGCCCCTACGAGCAGTACTTC.

This clonotype was counted many times. V is TRBV9 and J is TRBJ1-1; TRBD1 is a possible D gene (6 bases). The CDR3 length is 14 residues. Trimming took off 3 bases at V and 1 base at J, with 10 bases between the two ends. From germline, CDR1 is SGDLS and CDR2 YYNGEE. CDR3 region: CASSARDTNTEAFF. The CDR3 DNA follows: TGTGCCAGCAGCGCACGGGACACGAACACTGAAGCTTTCTTT.

This clonotype has ten or more counts. The CDR3, as DNA: TGTGCCAGCCGAAATACAGGGCTCAATCAGCCCCAGCATTTT. The encoded protein is CASRNTGLNQPQHF. The V call is TRBV27, the J call TRBJ1-5, with D possibly being TRBD1 (6 bases). The CDR3 has 14 residues. The germline V and J ends were trimmed by 8 bases and 3 bases, with 14 bases remaining between them. Germline assignment: CDR1 MNHEY and CDR2 SMNVEV (reference sequence).

The chain uses TRBV10-3 and TRBJ1-6, with TRBD1 as a possible D gene (6 bases). Germline-derived CDR1 and CDR2 are ENHRY and SYGVKD. V shed 4 bases and J shed 6 bases, with 10 bases lying between them. This CDR3 contains 14 residues. The CDR3 loop reads CAISGTATNSPLHF. CDR3 in DNA: TGTGCCATCAGTGGGACAGCTACTAATTCACCCCTCCACTTT.

This clonotype was detected ten times or more. V and J are TRBV28 and TRBJ2-1, with D perhaps matching TRBD2 (5 bases). The CDR3 runs to 12 residues. Per germline, CDR1 MDHEN and CDR2 SYDVKM. V was pared by 8 bases and J by 5 bases, with 10 bases between. CDR3 protein: CASDTSDNEQFF. The CDR3 DNA reads TGTGCCAGCGATACTAGTGACAATGAGCAGTTCTTC.

This clonotype was seen ten or more times. CDR3 protein: CASSLLGLADLNEQFF. The DNA for the CDR3 is TGTGCCAGCAGCCTCCTGGGACTAGCGGACCTCAATGAGCAGTTCTTC. This chain connects TRBV7-3 to TRBJ2-1; 11 bases map to TRBD2. Germline trimming cut 5 bases from V and 6 bases from J; bases unmatched to any gene: 9. Germline V lookup: CDR1 SGHTA, CDR2 FQGTGA. The CDR3 consists of 16 residues.

The rearrangement links TRBV9 to TRBJ2-3; 9 nucleotides line up with TRBD2. The CDR3 consists of 16 residues. Germline V gene lookup returns CDR1 SGDLS and CDR2 YYNGEE. V lost 0 bases to trimming and J lost 7 bases; unmatched junction nucleotides: 9. CDR3 sequence reads: CASSVDSGSSTNTQYF. DNA for the CDR3: TGTGCCAGCAGCGTAGATAGCGGGAGCTCGACAAATACGCAGTATTTT.

The chain couples TRBV6-1 to TRBJ2-5, with 8 bases aligning to TRBD1. Losses at the gene ends were 3 bases for V and 4 bases for J; bases not matched to a gene: 1. The CDR3 consists of 13 residues. The germline V gene encodes CDR1 MNHNS and CDR2 SASEGT. CDR3 region: CASSDDRGETQYF. The CDR3 region has the DNA TGTGCCAGCAGTGACGACAGGGGAGAGACCCAGTACTTC.

This clonotype was detected only a few times. The CDR3 coding sequence is TGTGCCAGCAGTTCTCGACAGGGGGCGGGCTATGGCTACACCTTC. Protein sequence: CASSSRQGAGYGYTF. This sequence joins TRBV28 and TRBJ1-2; 10 nucleotides agree with TRBD1. Germline loops: CDR1 MDHEN, CDR2 SYDVKM. This CDR3 has 15 amino acids. The V segment lost 4 bases and the J segment 4 bases; nucleotides outside the gene matches: 6.

The chain employs TRBV7-2 and TRBJ2-3; 8 bases match TRBD1. The CDR3 is 17 amino acids. V dropped 1 base and J dropped 8; count of bases not matched to a gene: 14. CDR1 is SGHTA and CDR2 is FQGNSA in the germline V gene. CDR3 protein: CASSLEARGLLGPTQYF. CDR3 nucleotides: TGTGCCAGCAGCTTAGAGGCCAGGGGGCTCCTGGGCCCTACGCAGTATTTT.

This clonotype occurred many times. This rearrangement joins TRBV11-2 to TRBJ2-2; tentative D call: TRBD1 (5 bases). The CDR3 totals 14 residues. Germline CDR1 is SGHAT and CDR2 is FQNNGV. Deletions cut 3 bases from V and 7 bases from J, with 12 bases between. CDR3 nucleotides: TGTGCCAGCAGCTTGGGCCTAGGGGACGGGGAGCTGTTTTTT. Protein product: CASSLGLGDGELFF.

The chain couples TRBV5-1 to TRBJ2-1; D ambiguous. Germline V gene sequence: CDR1 SGHRS, CDR2 YFSETQ. Trimming took 4 bases from V and 0 from J, leaving 17 bases between them. This CDR3 region has 17 residues. CDR3 in DNA: TGCGCCAGCAGCCAAGAATTTCCGGAAAGCTCCTACAATGAGCAGTTCTTC. Protein: CASSQEFPESSYNEQFF.

This clonotype was seen ten or more times. V is TRBV30 and J is TRBJ1-5, with D possibly being TRBD1 (6 bases). The CDR3 spans 15 residues. The V gene's germline CDR1 is GTSNPN and CDR2 SVGIG (reference sequence). The V end was cut by 1 base, the J end by 0 bases, with 10 bases between. CDR3 sequence (DNA): TGTGCCTGGAGTGCCGGGACACTTAGCAATCAGCCCCAGCATTTT. It codes for CAWSAGTLSNQPQHF.

The sample holds many counts of this clonotype. The chain recombines TRBV28 with TRBJ2-7, with TRBD2 matching 13 bases. Losses at the gene ends were 4 bases for V and 3 bases for J; bases not matched to a gene: 3. CDR3 length: 15 amino acids. Germline-derived CDR1 and CDR2 are MDHEN and SYDVKM. The CDR3 region is CASSWTSGRFYEQYF. The CDR3 DNA follows: TGTGCCAGCAGTTGGACTAGCGGGAGATTCTACGAGCAGTACTTC.

In this sample, this clonotype turned up a few times. This rearrangement joins TRBV9 to TRBJ1-2; D is perhaps TRBD1 (5 bases). Germline loops: CDR1 SGDLS, CDR2 YYNGEE. The V end lost 0 bases, the J end lost 1 base, and 10 bases lay between the germline ends. The CDR3 is 15 residues long. The CDR3 loop is CASSVGDSLNYGYTF. The CDR3, as DNA: TGTGCCAGCAGCGTAGGGGACTCCCTTAACTATGGCTACACCTTC.

This clonotype has at least ten counts. The gene calls are TRBV7-3 and TRBJ2-3; 15 nucleotides align to TRBD2. Germline loops: CDR1 SGHTA, CDR2 FQGTGA. V trimming: 5 bases; J trimming: 4 bases; junction bases outside the gene matches: 16. The CDR3 consists of 20 residues. CDR3 nucleotide sequence: TGTGCCAGCAGCAAAACGGGTTCGGGACTAGCGGGAGGTAGTGCAGATACGCAGTATTTT. Its translation: CASSKTGSGLAGGSADTQYF.

There are a few counts of this clonotype. The gene calls are TRBV5-1 and TRBJ1-6; no clear D. Trimming removed 2 bases from V and 6 bases from J, with 6 bases in between. The CDR3 length is 13 residues. CDR1 is SGHRS, CDR2 YFSETQ, per germline. As DNA, the CDR3 is TGCGCCAGCAGCTTAGAAAGTAATTCACCCCTCCACTTT. It codes for CASSLESNSPLHF.

This sequence joins TRBV5-1 and TRBJ2-2, with D tentatively TRBD1 (5 bases). V lost 0 bases to trimming and J lost 3 bases, with 12 bases between them. The CDR3 runs to 16 residues. Germline CDR1 SGHRS, CDR2 YFSETQ. This CDR3 is CASSLDQGSDTGELFF. CDR3 sequence (DNA): TGCGCCAGCAGCTTGGATCAGGGTTCGGACACCGGGGAGCTGTTTTTT. The full variable domain, completed using reference TRBV5-1 and TRBJ2-2, is KAGVTQTPRYLIKTRGQQVTLSCSPISGHRSVSWYQQTPGQGLQFLFEYFSETQRNKGNFPGRFSGRQFSNSRSEMNVSTLELGDSALYLCASSLDQGSDTGELFFGEGSRLTVL.

This clonotype was detected a few times. This sequence joins TRBV11-2 and TRBJ1-1; tentatively, D is TRBD1 (5 bases). In germline, CDR1 is SGHAT, CDR2 FQNNGV. V was cut by 1 base and J by 6 bases, with 15 bases left in between. This CDR3 region has 15 residues. The CDR3 sequence: CASSLVFRGFAEAFF. CDR3 coding DNA: TGTGCCAGCAGCTTAGTTTTTCGGGGGTTCGCTGAAGCTTTCTTT.

With regard to this clonotype: A read error is possible here, since a much larger clone lies one base away. The J gene is TRBJ1-2, the V gene TRBV28; tentatively, D is TRBD1 (5 bases). The CDR3 is 14 amino acids. Germline values: CDR1 MDHEN, CDR2 SYDVKM. For the CDR3, the DNA is TGTGCCAGCAGTGCGAGCGGGGGTAACTGTGGCTACACCTTC. Translating gives CASSASGGNCGYTF.

This clonotype came up many times. This chain uses TRBV5-1 with TRBJ2-1; TRBD2 matches at 10 bases. V shed 4 bases and J 7 bases; nucleotides not matched to a gene: 8. The CDR3 spans 15 residues. Germline assignment: CDR1 SGHRS and CDR2 YFSETQ. The CDR3 DNA sequence: TGCGCCAGCAGCATCAGCGGGGGGGCCGATAATGAGCAGTTCTTC. Amino acids: CASSISGGADNEQFF. Based on the CDR3 plus reference TRBV5-1 and TRBJ2-1, the full variable domain is KAGVTQTPRYLIKTRGQQVTLSCSPISGHRSVSWYQQTPGQGLQFLFEYFSETQRNKGNFPGRFSGRQFSNSRSEMNVSTLELGDSALYLCASSISGGADNEQFFGPGTRLTVL.

There are a few counts of this clonotype. The chain links TRBV11-3 to TRBJ2-1, with TRBD2 matching over 16 bases. V was clipped by 5 bases and J by 8 bases; unmatched bases: 3. Germline V gene lookup returns CDR1 SGHNT and CDR2 YENEEA. The CDR3 loop spans 15 amino acids. The CDR3 loop reads CASSPGTSGRDEQFF. The CDR3 nucleotides are TGTGCCAGCAGCCCCGGGACTAGCGGGAGGGATGAGCAGTTCTTC.